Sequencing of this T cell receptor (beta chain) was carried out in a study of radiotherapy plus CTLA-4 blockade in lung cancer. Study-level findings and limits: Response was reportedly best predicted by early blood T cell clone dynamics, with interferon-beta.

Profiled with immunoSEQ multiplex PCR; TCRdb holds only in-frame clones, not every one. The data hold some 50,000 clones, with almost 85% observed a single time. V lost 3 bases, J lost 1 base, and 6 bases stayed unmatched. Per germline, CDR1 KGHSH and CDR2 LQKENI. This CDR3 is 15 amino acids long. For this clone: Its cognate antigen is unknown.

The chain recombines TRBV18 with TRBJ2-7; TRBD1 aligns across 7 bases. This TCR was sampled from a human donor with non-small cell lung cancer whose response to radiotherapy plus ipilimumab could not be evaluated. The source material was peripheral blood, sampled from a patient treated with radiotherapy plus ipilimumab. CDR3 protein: CASSPTGQFSYEQYF. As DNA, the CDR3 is TGTGCCAGCTCACCTACGGGACAGTTTTCCTACGAGCAGTACTTC.